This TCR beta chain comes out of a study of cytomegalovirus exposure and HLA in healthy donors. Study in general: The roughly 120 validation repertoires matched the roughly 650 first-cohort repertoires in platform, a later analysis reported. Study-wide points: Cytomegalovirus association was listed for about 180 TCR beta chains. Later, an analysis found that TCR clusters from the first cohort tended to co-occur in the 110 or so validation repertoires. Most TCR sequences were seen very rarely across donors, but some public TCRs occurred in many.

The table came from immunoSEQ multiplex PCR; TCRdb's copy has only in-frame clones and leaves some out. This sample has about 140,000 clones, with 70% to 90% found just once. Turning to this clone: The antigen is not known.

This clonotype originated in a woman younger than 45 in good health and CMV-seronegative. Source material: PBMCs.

The CDR3 sequence is CASSSSTSLGIPGELFF. CDR3 nucleotide sequence: TGTGCCAGCAGCTCATCGACTTCTCTAGGAATCCCCGGGGAGCTGTTTTTT. This chain links TRBV7-9 with TRBJ2-2; D remains ambiguous. Germline loops: CDR1 SEHNR, CDR2 FQNEAQ (reference sequence). Trimming removed 4 bases from V and 6 bases from J, with 21 bases in between. The CDR3 is made up of 17 amino acids.